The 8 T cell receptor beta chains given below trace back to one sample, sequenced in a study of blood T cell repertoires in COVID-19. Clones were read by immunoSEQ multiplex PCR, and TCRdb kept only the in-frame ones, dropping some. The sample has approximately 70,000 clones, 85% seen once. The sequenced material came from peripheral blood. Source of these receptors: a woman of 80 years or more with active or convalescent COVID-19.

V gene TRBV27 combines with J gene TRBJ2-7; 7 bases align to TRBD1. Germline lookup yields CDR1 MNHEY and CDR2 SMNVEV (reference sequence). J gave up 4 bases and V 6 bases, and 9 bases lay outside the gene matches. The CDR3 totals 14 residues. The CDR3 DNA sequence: TGTGCCAGCAGAAGACAGGGACAGATTTACGAGCAGTACTTC. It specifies CASRRQGQIYEQYF.

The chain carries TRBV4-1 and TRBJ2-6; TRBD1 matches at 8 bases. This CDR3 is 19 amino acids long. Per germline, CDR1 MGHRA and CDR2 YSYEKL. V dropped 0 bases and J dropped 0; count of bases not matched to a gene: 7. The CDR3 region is CASSQEGWTGNSGANVLTF. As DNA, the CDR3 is TGCGCCAGCAGCCAAGAAGGCTGGACAGGGAACTCTGGGGCCAACGTCCTGACTTTC.

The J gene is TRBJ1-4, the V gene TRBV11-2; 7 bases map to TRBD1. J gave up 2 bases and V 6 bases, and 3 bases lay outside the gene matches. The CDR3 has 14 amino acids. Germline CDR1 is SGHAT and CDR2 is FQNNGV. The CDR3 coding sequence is TGTGCCAGCAGTCTGACAGGGACTAATGAAAAACTGTTTTTT. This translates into CASSLTGTNEKLFF.

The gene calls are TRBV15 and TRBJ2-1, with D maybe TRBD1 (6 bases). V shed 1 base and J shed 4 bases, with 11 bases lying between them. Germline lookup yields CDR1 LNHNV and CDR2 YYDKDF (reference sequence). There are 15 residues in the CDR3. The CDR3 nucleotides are TGTGCCACCAGCAGAGGAGGGACATCTTACAATGAGCAGTTCTTC. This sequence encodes CATSRGGTSYNEQFF.

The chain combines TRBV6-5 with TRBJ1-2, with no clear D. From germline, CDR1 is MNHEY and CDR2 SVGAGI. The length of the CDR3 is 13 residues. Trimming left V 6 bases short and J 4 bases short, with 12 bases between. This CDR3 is CASRANYIYGYTF. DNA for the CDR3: TGTGCCAGCAGGGCAAACTATATCTATGGCTACACCTTC.

CDR3 protein: CASSLAGGLPETQYF. In nucleotides, the CDR3 is TGTGCCAGCAGTTTAGCGGGGGGCCTCCCCGAGACCCAGTACTTC. V is TRBV6-5 and J is TRBJ2-5; 10 bases line up with TRBD2. CDR1 is MNHEY and CDR2 is SVGAGI in the germline V gene. Trimming cost V 4 bases and J 5 bases; bases outside gene matches: 7. This CDR3 comprises 15 residues.

CDR3 coding DNA: TGTGCCAGCAGCCCAGCGGGGGGGGCAAGCACAGATACGCAGTATTTT. This encodes CASSPAGGASTDTQYF. The chain is built from TRBV5-4 and TRBJ2-3; 10 bases match TRBD2. Germline V lookup: CDR1 SGHNT, CDR2 YYREEE (reference sequence). Trimming at V came to 4 bases and at J to 0 bases, leaving 5 bases not matched to a gene. This CDR3 has 16 residues.

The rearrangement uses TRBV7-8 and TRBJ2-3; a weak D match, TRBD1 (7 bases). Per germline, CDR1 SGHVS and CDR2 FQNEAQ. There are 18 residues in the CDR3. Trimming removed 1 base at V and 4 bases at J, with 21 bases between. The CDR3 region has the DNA TGTGCCAGCAGCTTAGGGGCCCGAGGGGGCGGAGGGTCAGATACGCAGTATTTT. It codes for CASSLGARGGGGSDTQYF.